Presented here are 30 T cell receptor beta chains from one specimen sequenced in a study of T-cell reconstitution after alpha-beta-depleted transplantation in children. Unique molecular identifiers were used to barcode this TCRbeta library. A single record per CDR3 protein comes from TCRdb applying MiXCR to the PCR reads. The repertoire holds 200,000 to 250,000 distinct CDR3 sequences, with roughly a tenth as singletons. Sequencing used PBMCs, obtained before TCRalphabeta/CD19-depleted stem cell transplant. The receptors shown here come from a child under two years old with acute myeloid leukemia, due to receive a stem cell transplant.

Ten or more counts support this clonotype. The chain carries TRBV5-1 and TRBJ2-2; 9 bases align to TRBD1. Germline V gene sequence: CDR1 SGHRS, CDR2 YFSETQ. There are 16 residues in the CDR3. The V segment lost 3 bases and the J segment 6 bases; nucleotides outside the gene matches: 9. The CDR3 loop reads CASSSPGQGRAGELFF. As DNA, the CDR3 is TGCGCCAGCAGCTCTCCGGGACAGGGAAGGGCCGGGGAGCTGTTTTTT.

This clonotype was recorded many times. V usage is TRBV6-2 or TRBV6-3 and J usage is TRBJ2-2, with 10 bases lining up with TRBD2. The CDR3 runs 17 residues. V lost 8 bases and J lost 1; bases outside the gene matches: 10. Germline lookup yields CDR1 MNHEY and CDR2 SVGEGT. The CDR3 DNA sequence: TGTGCCAGCGGGCATACGAGGACTAGCGGGAACACCGGGGAGCTGTTTTTT. It encodes CASGHTRTSGNTGELFF.

This clonotype showed up many times. The J gene is TRBJ2-1, the V gene TRBV2, with 8 bases matching TRBD2. The CDR3 sequence is 11 residues long. The V gene's germline CDR1 is SNHLY and CDR2 FYNNEI. Trimming at V came to 8 bases and at J to 9 bases, leaving 3 bases not matched to a gene. In nucleotides, the CDR3 is TGTGCCAGCTTAGCGGGATCTGAGCAGTTCTTC. It codes for CASLAGSEQFF.

This clonotype was counted once. The chain carries TRBV24-1 and TRBJ2-5; 7 bases line up with TRBD1. Germline V gene sequence: CDR1 KGHDR, CDR2 SFDVKD. This CDR3 region has 16 residues. The ends lost 4 bases at V and 3 bases at J; junction bases unmatched: 10. The CDR3 bases are TGTGCCACCAGTGACTGTGGGACAGCCCCAGAAGAGACCCAGTACTTC. Protein product: CATSDCGTAPEETQYF.

There are many counts of this clonotype. The chain is built from TRBV28 and TRBJ2-7, with D possibly being TRBD1 (5 bases). The length of the CDR3 is 14 residues. Germline assignment: CDR1 MDHEN and CDR2 SYDVKM. Deletions cut 4 bases from V and 0 bases from J, with 10 bases between. As DNA, the CDR3 is TGTGCCAGCAGTTCAGGGTCAAACTCCTACGAGCAGTACTTC. It is translated as CASSSGSNSYEQYF.

This clonotype appeared many times. The chain uses TRBV20-1 and TRBJ2-3; TRBD2 agrees at 9 bases. Looked up from germline, CDR1 is DFQATT and CDR2 is SNEGSKA (reference sequence). The J segment lost 4 bases and the V segment lost 6 bases, leaving 5 bases of the junction unmatched. The CDR3 covers 13 residues. The CDR3, as DNA: TGCAGTGCGAGGGGACTAGCAGCAGATACGCAGTATTTT. Translated: CSARGLAADTQYF.

This clonotype was detected only once. A single base separates this from a much larger clone, so it may be a read error. The gene calls are TRBV24-1 and TRBJ1-5; D might be TRBD1 (5 bases). The CDR3 is made up of 16 amino acids. CDR1 is KGHDR, CDR2 SFDVKD, per germline. V was pared by 4 bases and J by 1 base, with 13 bases between. The CDR3 coding sequence is TGTGCCACCAGTGACCGACCGGGGGGAAGCAATCAGCCCCAGCATTTT. Translating gives CATSDRPGGSNQPQHF.

At least ten counts were recorded for this clonotype. The V gene is TRBV3-1, the J gene TRBJ2-1, with D tentatively TRBD1 (7 bases). This CDR3 has 16 amino acids. Trimming removed 1 base at V and 9 bases at J, with 19 bases between. The V gene's germline CDR1 is LGHDT and CDR2 YNNKEL (reference sequence). CDR3 in amino acids: CASSQGRGLVRAEQFF. CDR3 nucleotide sequence: TGTGCCAGCAGCCAAGGGAGGGGGCTAGTAAGGGCTGAGCAGTTCTTC.

This clonotype was seen ten or more times. The J gene is TRBJ1-5, the V gene TRBV5-1; tentative D call: TRBD1 (6 bases). Trimming cost V 2 bases and J 3 bases, with 9 bases left between them. The CDR3 consists of 14 residues. CDR1 SGHRS and CDR2 YFSETQ come from the germline V gene. This CDR3 reads CASSFGDTNQPQHF. In nucleotides, the CDR3 is TGCGCCAGCAGCTTTGGGGACACCAATCAGCCCCAGCATTTT.

Ten or more counts support this clonotype. One junction end does not reproduce the germline sequence, and a read error may be involved. The rearrangement links TRBV6-2 or TRBV6-3 to TRBJ1-5; D is ambiguous. Germline V CDR1 and CDR2: MNHEY, SVGEGT. The length of the CDR3 is 12 residues. The CDR3 DNA sequence: TGTGCCACCAGTCCCCCGTGGCAGCCCCAGCATTTT. Its protein is CATSPPWQPQHF.

This clonotype was seen repeatedly, ten times or more. The chain couples TRBV10-3 to TRBJ2-1, with TRBD2 as a possible D gene (5 bases). Germline V gives CDR1 ENHRY, CDR2 SYGVKD. The V and J ends lost 4 bases and 6 bases respectively, with 16 bases between them. CDR3 size: 15 residues. CDR3 in amino acids: CAISADYLLTNEQFF. The CDR3 nucleotides are TGTGCCATCAGTGCAGACTACCTACTCACCAATGAGCAGTTCTTC.

This clonotype was detected a few times. The genes are TRBV20-1 and TRBJ2-7; D gene uncertain. This CDR3 contains 12 residues. Germline V gene lookup returns CDR1 DFQATT and CDR2 SNEGSKA (reference sequence). With 6 bases removed from V and 0 bases from J, the gap between germline ends came to 9 bases. CDR3 DNA: TGCAGTGCCCCCCGGAGCTCCTACGAGCAGTACTTC. Its protein product is CSAPRSSYEQYF.

This clonotype showed up many times. This chain uses TRBV3-1 with TRBJ2-2, with D perhaps matching TRBD2 (6 bases). Trimming took 4 bases from V and 5 from J, leaving 8 bases between them. The CDR3 is made up of 13 amino acids. The germline CDR1 and CDR2 sequences are LGHDT and YNNKEL (reference sequence). Written as DNA, the CDR3 is TGTGCCAGCAGCCGTGGAGGGACCGGGGAGCTGTTTTTT. Its protein is CASSRGGTGELFF.

This clonotype was picked up many times. The rearrangement links TRBV6-2 or TRBV6-3 to TRBJ2-1, with 12 bases that match TRBD2. CDR1 is MNHEY, CDR2 SVGEGT, per germline. The CDR3 loop spans 19 amino acids. Unmatched junction bases numbered 8, after V lost 2 bases and J lost 0 bases. CDR3 sequence reads: CASSYRLAGGDSSYNEQFF. The CDR3 DNA reads TGTGCCAGCAGTTACCGCCTAGCGGGGGGGGATAGCTCCTACAATGAGCAGTTCTTC.

This clonotype appeared many times. The chain couples TRBV5-5 to TRBJ2-1; unclear D gene. The CDR3 has 13 amino acids. V was pared by 5 bases and J by 10 bases, with 16 bases between. From germline, CDR1 is SGHKS and CDR2 YYEKEE (reference sequence). The CDR3 DNA reads TGTGCCAGCAGAAGAGACCCACCCTTCGAGCAGTTCTTC. Its protein is CASRRDPPFEQFF.

This clonotype occurred once. The chain is built from TRBV20-1 and TRBJ1-2, with D hard to call. Germline values: CDR1 DFQATT, CDR2 SNEGSKA (reference sequence). Between the trimmed V and J ends, which lost 0 bases and 5 bases, there was a span of 10 bases. This CDR3 has 13 amino acids. The CDR3, as DNA: TGCAGTGCTAGAGAGGGAAGAGGATATGGCTACACCTTC. Its protein product is CSAREGRGYGYTF.

The chain joins TRBV29-1 to TRBJ2-1, with D possibly being TRBD1 (6 bases). Per germline, CDR1 SQVTM and CDR2 ANQGSEA. CDR3 length: 11 residues. Here the CDR3 DNA reads TGCGGAACAGGGCGTTACAATGAGCAGTTCTTC. It specifies CGTGRYNEQFF.

This clonotype was counted at least ten times. This rearrangement joins TRBV5-1 to TRBJ1-1; TRBD1 aligns across 8 bases. This CDR3 comprises 14 residues. The germline CDR1 and CDR2 sequences are SGHRS and YFSETQ. The V segment lost 5 bases and the J segment 5 bases; nucleotides outside the gene matches: 8. The CDR3 DNA is TGCGCCAGCAGTTACACAGGGGGAGAGACTGAAGCTTTCTTT. Its protein is CASSYTGGETEAFF.

This clonotype was counted ten times or more. V and J are TRBV15 and TRBJ2-7; 10 bases map to TRBD1. With V trimmed by 2 bases and J by 5 bases, 6 bases remained unmatched. This CDR3 contains 15 residues. Germline-derived CDR1 and CDR2 are LNHNV and YYDKDF (reference sequence). The CDR3 sequence is CATSRPGQGVNEQYF. CDR3 nucleotides: TGTGCCACCAGCAGACCAGGACAGGGGGTAAACGAGCAGTACTTC.

This clonotype showed up many times. The J gene is TRBJ1-5, the V gene TRBV12-3 or TRBV12-4, with D perhaps matching TRBD1 (5 bases). The CDR3 is 14 residues long. The V end lost 2 bases, the J end lost 5 bases, and 10 bases lay between the germline ends. The CDR3 DNA reads as TGTGCCAGCAGTTTACGAGGGGAGGATCAGCCCCAGCATTTT. Translation gives CASSLRGEDQPQHF.

This clonotype has ten or more counts. This chain joins TRBV20-1 and TRBJ1-4; perhaps TRBD1 as D (5 bases). This CDR3 is 13 amino acids long. The V end was cut by 0 bases, the J end by 6 bases, with 8 bases between. The germline V gene has CDR1 DFQATT and CDR2 SNEGSKA (reference sequence). In DNA form, the CDR3 reads TGCAGTGCTAGAGATCAAGGGGATGAAAAACTGTTTTTT. Amino acid sequence: CSARDQGDEKLFF.

This chain links TRBV14 with TRBJ1-6; D is unresolved. V lost 4 bases to trimming and J lost 8 bases, with 6 bases between them. Germline V gives CDR1 SGHDN, CDR2 FVKESK. This CDR3 region has 12 residues. The CDR3 region has the DNA TGTGCCAGCAGCCGTATCGATTCACCCCTCCACTTT. The encoded protein is CASSRIDSPLHF.

J is TRBJ1-3 and V is TRBV15; D is uncertain. CDR3 length: 16 amino acids. Germline loops: CDR1 LNHNV, CDR2 YYDKDF (reference sequence). Trimming shortened V by 0 bases and J by 0 bases, and 9 bases separated the two germline ends. The CDR3 DNA reads as TGTGCCACCAGCAGAGATGTCAATCCCTCTGGAAACACCATATATTTT. Its translation: CATSRDVNPSGNTIYF. Variable domain in full (rest from reference TRBV15 and TRBJ1-3): DAMVIQNPRYQVTQFGKPVTLSCSQTLNHNVMYWYQQKSSQAPKLLFHYYDKDFNNEADTPDNFQSRRPNTSFCFLDIRSPGLGDTAMYLCATSRDVNPSGNTIYFGEGSWLTVV.

This clonotype was observed a handful of times. CDR3 sequence reads: CSARGGEGQGMLATEAFF. CDR3 nucleotides: TGCAGTGCTAGAGGCGGGGAGGGACAGGGGATGTTAGCGACTGAAGCTTTCTTT. The chain uses TRBV20-1 and TRBJ1-1; 10 bases agree with TRBD1. The CDR3 extends over 18 amino acids. Germline V CDR1 and CDR2: DFQATT, SNEGSKA (reference sequence). V trimming: 1 base; J trimming: 5 bases; junction bases outside the gene matches: 16.

This clonotype came up many times. V and J are TRBV12-3 or TRBV12-4 and TRBJ2-7; 7 positions agree with TRBD2. This CDR3 comprises 14 residues. The J segment lost 4 bases and the V segment lost 1 base, leaving 4 bases of the junction unmatched. In nucleotides, the CDR3 is TGTGCCAGCAGTTTAGAGTCCGGGAGGTACGAGCAGTACTTC. This translates into CASSLESGRYEQYF.

This clonotype was seen ten or more times. The chain combines TRBV27 with TRBJ2-7; D not resolved. The V and J ends lost 0 bases and 7 bases respectively, with 10 bases between them. Germline loops: CDR1 MNHEY, CDR2 SMNVEV (reference sequence). CDR3 size: 13 residues. CDR3 DNA sequence: TGTGCCAGCAGTTTATCCCTAGGGCGGGAGCAGTACTTC. This sequence encodes CASSLSLGREQYF.

This clonotype was observed many times. This chain connects TRBV9 to TRBJ2-1; a possible D gene is TRBD2 (6 bases). Germline V CDR1 and CDR2: SGDLS, YYNGEE. V was cut by 1 base and J by 5 bases, with 13 bases left in between. CDR3 length: 15 residues. The CDR3 reads CASSVRLVRNNEQFF. Here the CDR3 DNA reads TGTGCCAGCAGCGTAAGACTAGTCCGCAACAATGAGCAGTTCTTC.

This clonotype was seen many times. The V call is TRBV24-1, the J call TRBJ2-1; 7 bases align to TRBD2. With 2 bases clipped from V and 6 bases from J, the junction kept 3 bases outside the gene matches. This CDR3 has 14 amino acids. Germline CDR1 and CDR2: KGHDR and SFDVKD. DNA for the CDR3: TGTGCCACCAGTGATTCGGGCGGGAGCAATGAGCAGTTCTTC. Encoded protein: CATSDSGGSNEQFF.

Ten or more counts support this clonotype. The J gene is TRBJ2-1, the V gene TRBV9; 14 nucleotides line up with TRBD2. The CDR3 is made up of 18 amino acids. The J segment lost 0 bases and the V segment lost 3 bases, leaving 5 bases of the junction unmatched. Germline loops: CDR1 SGDLS, CDR2 YYNGEE. CDR3 bases: TGTGCCAGCAGCGCCTGGACTAGCGGGAGGCTCTCCTACAATGAGCAGTTCTTC. It specifies CASSAWTSGRLSYNEQFF.

This clonotype came up many times. The chain joins TRBV28 to TRBJ2-2, with D uncertain. CDR3 length: 13 residues. V gave up 7 bases and J gave up 6 bases, with 12 bases separating them. The germline V gene has CDR1 MDHEN and CDR2 SYDVKM. The DNA for the CDR3 is TGTGCCAGCACCCTGTTAAGCTCCGGGGAGCTGTTTTTT. It specifies CASTLLSSGELFF.